These 18 T cell receptor beta chains were sequenced from one sample in a study of identical twins. TCRdb re-called the 5' RACE reads with MiXCR, one entry per CDR3 protein. The sample includes hundreds of thousands of distinct CDR3 sequences, 6.5% to 9% of them seen just once. These same data were also listed under a study on yellow fever vaccine responses in identical twins.

Sequencing was done on a sample of CD8+ T cells sorted from blood. These receptors were obtained from a woman in her late teens or twenties in good health.

The V gene is TRBV27, the J gene TRBJ1-1, with unresolved D. Trimming took 1 base from V and 4 from J, leaving 10 bases between them. Germline-derived CDR1 and CDR2 are MNHEY and SMNVEV (reference sequence). The CDR3 loop spans 14 amino acids. The CDR3 coding sequence is TGTGCCAGCAGTTTATTAGTGGTCGGCACTGAAGCTTTCTTT. Translated: CASSLLVVGTEAFF.

Points on this clonotype: At one end the junction does not follow the germline gene, possibly because of a read error. The chain couples TRBV7-8 to TRBJ2-2; D is uncertain. The CDR3 loop spans 17 amino acids. Germline V gives CDR1 SGHVS, CDR2 FQNEAQ. In DNA, the CDR3 is TGTGCCAGCAGCGTAGCTCCGATAGGAGTGAACACCGGGGAGCTGTTTTTT. This translates into CASSVAPIGVNTGELFF.

This clonotype was seen more than once but under ten times. V usage is TRBV7-8 and J usage is TRBJ1-4; maybe TRBD1 (5 bases). From germline, CDR1 is SGHVS and CDR2 FQNEAQ. The length of the CDR3 is 15 residues. Trimming removed 1 base from V and 7 bases from J, with 13 bases in between. In DNA, the CDR3 is TGTGCCAGCAGCTTAGGACTTCGGGGGGGTGAAAAACTGTTTTTT. Protein: CASSLGLRGGEKLFF. Drawing the rest from reference TRBV7-8 and TRBJ1-4, the complete variable domain is GAGVSQSPRYKVAKRGQDVALRCDPISGHVSLFWYQQALGQGPEFLTYFQNEAQLDKSGLPSDRFFAERPEGSVSTLKIQRTQQEDSAVYLCASSLGLRGGEKLFFGSGTQLSVL.

This clonotype was recorded many times. This chain links TRBV20-1 with TRBJ2-4; D may be TRBD1 or TRBD2 (5 bases each). The CDR3 has 13 residues. Germline V CDR1 and CDR2: DFQATT, SNEGSKA (reference sequence). The germline V and J ends were trimmed by 6 bases and 0 bases, with 9 bases remaining between them. CDR3 nucleotide sequence: TGCAGTGCGGGGGACGGAGCCAAAAACATTCAGTACTTC. It is translated as CSAGDGAKNIQYF.

The chain uses TRBV27 and TRBJ2-7, with no clear D. The CDR3 has 14 residues. Germline V lookup: CDR1 MNHEY, CDR2 SMNVEV (reference sequence). Between the trimmed V and J ends, which lost 5 bases and 2 bases, there was a span of 13 bases. The CDR3 is CASSPAAWTYEQYV. The CDR3 region has the DNA TGTGCCAGCAGTCCTGCGGCGTGGACCTACGAGCAGTACGTC.

This clonotype has a count of ten or more. The chain recombines TRBV7-8 with TRBJ1-1; D perhaps matches TRBD1 (5 bases). Germline V lookup: CDR1 SGHVS, CDR2 FQNEAQ. The V end lost 4 bases, the J end lost 0 bases, and 12 bases lay between the germline ends. The CDR3 extends over 15 amino acids. The DNA of the CDR3 is TGTGCCAGCAGCTCCCCCGGGGGGGTGAACACTGAAGCTTTCTTT. This sequence encodes CASSSPGGVNTEAFF.

The CDR3 DNA reads TGTGCCACCGCTTCTGGGTCGGACACCGGGGAGCTGTTTTTT. The encoded protein is CATASGSDTGELFF. This chain uses TRBV24-1 with TRBJ2-2; D gene uncertain. The CDR3 extends over 14 amino acids. Germline CDR1 and CDR2: KGHDR and SFDVKD. V gave up 9 bases and J gave up 3 bases, with 13 bases separating them.

This clonotype was counted ten times or more. The V and J genes are TRBV4-2 and TRBJ2-3, with TRBD1 identical over 8 bases. CDR3 length: 18 residues. Germline assignment: CDR1 LGHNA and CDR2 YNFKEQ. V was clipped by 1 base and J by 4 bases; unmatched bases: 13. The chain's CDR3 is CASSQALTGGPAADTQYF. The CDR3 DNA is TGTGCCAGCAGCCAAGCACTCACAGGGGGGCCCGCCGCAGATACGCAGTATTTT.

This clonotype was seen once. V and J are TRBV7-6 and TRBJ1-1, with 11 bases lining up with TRBD1. V lost 5 bases, J lost 2 bases, and 7 bases stayed unmatched. There are 16 residues in the CDR3. CDR1 and CDR2 from the germline V gene are SGHVS and FNYEAQ. CDR3 in amino acids: CASSRGTGGSNTEAFF. The CDR3 DNA reads as TGTGCCAGCAGCAGAGGGACAGGGGGGAGTAACACTGAAGCTTTCTTT.

This clonotype has a count of ten or more. The J gene is TRBJ1-5, the V gene TRBV20-1; possibly TRBD1 for D (5 bases). Deletions cut 6 bases from V and 1 base from J, with 22 bases between. CDR3 size: 17 residues. Germline assignment: CDR1 DFQATT and CDR2 SNEGSKA (reference sequence). CDR3 DNA sequence: TGCAGTGCCCCTCGGGGGGGTGTGGTTGGGAGCAATCAGCCCCAGCATTTT. This gives the protein CSAPRGGVVGSNQPQHF.

The sample holds a few counts of this clonotype. The V gene is TRBV7-9, the J gene TRBJ2-1; 7 bases match TRBD2. The junction had 4 bases not matched to a gene; V was cut back by 2 bases and J by 0 bases. Germline V gene sequence: CDR1 SEHNR, CDR2 FQNEAQ (reference sequence). The length of the CDR3 is 16 residues. Written as DNA, the CDR3 is TGTGCCAGCAGCTTATCGGGGACTAACTCCTACAATGAGCAGTTCTTC. Its translation: CASSLSGTNSYNEQFF.

CDR3 coding DNA: TGCGCCAGCAGCTCGATAATTCCCCGGGATTTAGCGGGTGAGAACTATGGCTACACCTTC. Its protein is CASSSIIPRDLAGENYGYTF. The V gene is TRBV5-1, the J gene TRBJ1-2; D is unresolved. V lost 3 bases to trimming and J lost 2 bases, with 29 bases between them. The CDR3 contains 20 residues. CDR1 and CDR2 (germline): SGHRS, YFSETQ.

In this sample, this clonotype turned up many times. The rearrangement uses TRBV12-3 or TRBV12-4 and TRBJ1-2, with D perhaps TRBD1 (6 bases). Trimming left V 5 bases short and J 6 bases short, with 16 bases between. This CDR3 has 14 residues. The CDR3 region is CASSAVGGLNGYTF. CDR3 DNA: TGTGCCAGCAGTGCGGTGGGGGGCCTCAATGGCTACACCTTC.

This clonotype was counted many times. This sequence joins TRBV4-2 and TRBJ2-7; D is uncertain. The CDR3 covers 15 residues. Germline V CDR1 and CDR2: LGHNA, YNFKEQ. Trimming removed 1 base at V and 3 bases at J, with 13 bases between. Here the CDR3 DNA reads TGTGCCAGCAGCCAAGCCTCCCTATTCAACTACGAGCAGTACTTC. As protein: CASSQASLFNYEQYF.

This clonotype was observed a few times. This chain joins TRBV20-1 and TRBJ2-5; 12 nucleotides line up with TRBD2. With V trimmed by 5 bases and J by 1 base, 5 bases remained unmatched. Germline V gene lookup returns CDR1 DFQATT and CDR2 SNEGSKA (reference sequence). The CDR3 spans 15 residues. This chain's CDR3 is CSALASGGVQETQYF. The CDR3 nucleotides are TGCAGTGCTCTAGCTAGCGGGGGGGTCCAAGAGACCCAGTACTTC.

The chain couples TRBV3-1 to TRBJ2-7; the D gene is possibly TRBD2 (6 bases). The germline V gene has CDR1 LGHDT and CDR2 YNNKEL (reference sequence). V lost 8 bases to trimming and J lost 3 bases, with 20 bases between them. This CDR3 is built from 15 residues. The CDR3: CASAGWAGSYYEQYF. The CDR3 DNA reads TGTGCCAGCGCCGGGTGGGCCGGGAGTTACTACGAGCAGTACTTC.

This clonotype was recorded at least ten times. The genes are TRBV7-2 and TRBJ1-1; 7 nucleotides align to TRBD1. V lost 0 bases and J lost 6; bases outside the gene matches: 13. The CDR3 has 17 amino acids. Looked up from germline, CDR1 is SGHTA and CDR2 is FQGNSA. Here the CDR3 reads CASSLAPGGASVAEAFF. CDR3 DNA sequence: TGTGCCAGCAGCTTAGCCCCAGGGGGAGCTAGTGTAGCTGAAGCTTTCTTT.

This clonotype was counted only a few times. The chain combines TRBV2 with TRBJ1-2; 8 bases map to TRBD1. J gave up 0 bases and V 6 bases, and 6 bases lay outside the gene matches. The CDR3 spans 15 residues. Germline CDR1 reads SNHLY; CDR2 reads FYNNEI. The CDR3 spells CASRDREGANYGYTF. DNA for the CDR3: TGTGCCAGCAGGGACAGGGAAGGAGCTAACTATGGCTACACCTTC.